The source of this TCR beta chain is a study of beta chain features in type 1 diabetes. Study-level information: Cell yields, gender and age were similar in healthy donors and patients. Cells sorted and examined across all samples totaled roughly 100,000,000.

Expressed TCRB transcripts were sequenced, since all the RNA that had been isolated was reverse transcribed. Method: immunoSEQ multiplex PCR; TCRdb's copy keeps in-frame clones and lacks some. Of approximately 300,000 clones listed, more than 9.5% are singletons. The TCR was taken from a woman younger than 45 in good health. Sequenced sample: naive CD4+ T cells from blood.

The CDR3 region is CASSLPGQGGAIRQFF. The CDR3 DNA reads TGTGCCAGCAGCTTGCCGGGACAGGGGGGTGCCATCCGCCAGTTCTTC. This sequence joins TRBV5-4 and TRBJ2-1, with 11 bases matching TRBD1. CDR1 and CDR2 from the germline V gene are SGHNT and YYREEE (reference sequence). Losses at the gene ends were 1 base for V and 13 bases for J; bases not matched to a gene: 13. The CDR3 is made up of 16 amino acids.